The source of this TCR beta chain is a study of shared clonotypes between healthy human individuals. The DNA input per sorted-subset replicate PCR was roughly 180 ng, corresponding to roughly 30,000 T cell genomes. Sequenced by immunoSEQ multiplex PCR; TCRdb stores in-frame clones only, minus some. The sample carries millions of clones, around 93% recorded once. Naive CD8 cells were CD45RO-negative, positively selected for CCR7, excluding terminally differentiated effector memory CD45RA+ cells. In this sample, this clone turned up once. Germline CDR1 and CDR2: LNHDA and SQIVND (reference sequence). The CDR3 contains 15 residues. The V gene end was trimmed by 9 bases and the J gene end by 0 bases; junction bases not matched to a gene: 7.

The sequencing input was naive CD8+ T cells from PBMCs. The clonotype comes from a young man in good health. Some clones in this sample may be carry-over from other donors' samples. The chain couples TRBV19 to TRBJ2-1; 8 bases line up with TRBD2. CDR3 protein: CASCVAGGSYNEQFF. The CDR3 DNA reads as TGTGCCAGCTGTGTGGCGGGAGGCTCCTACAATGAGCAGTTCTTC.